The 17 T cell receptor beta chains reported below all come from one sample, sequenced in a study of cytomegalovirus exposure and HLA in healthy donors. The study ran its PCR with 60 Vbeta and 13 Jbeta primers. Assay used: immunoSEQ multiplex PCR; TCRdb lists only in-frame clones, some missing. The sample data list 50,000 to 55,000 clones. Sequencing used PBMCs. The receptor source for this set is a woman aged 55-69 years in good health and CMV-seropositive.

J is TRBJ1-2 and V is TRBV19; 7 nucleotides match TRBD1. There are 15 residues in the CDR3. The trim removed 6 bases at V and 8 bases at J, leaving 15 bases unmatched. Germline lookup yields CDR1 LNHDA and CDR2 SQIVND (reference sequence). As DNA, the CDR3 is TGTGCCAGTAGCACCGGACAGGTTTTACTTGGGGGCTACACCTTC. This sequence encodes CASSTGQVLLGGYTF.

In nucleotides, the CDR3 is TGTGCCAGCAGCTTAGGGACACTCTACGAGCAGTACTTC. It yields the protein CASSLGTLYEQYF. This chain connects TRBV11-2 to TRBJ2-7, with D possibly being TRBD1 (5 bases). Germline V gene data show CDR1 as SGHAT and CDR2 as FQNNGV. Trimming stripped 1 base from V and 3 bases from J, with 7 bases between. CDR3 size: 13 residues.

This chain connects TRBV6-5 to TRBJ1-1, with D tentatively TRBD1 (5 bases). The germline V and J ends were trimmed by 0 bases and 0 bases, with 8 bases remaining between them. CDR1 is MNHEY, CDR2 SVGAGI, per germline. The CDR3 has 15 residues. The CDR3 DNA is TGTGCCAGCAGTTACTCAAGGGGCATGAACACTGAAGCTTTCTTT. Protein product: CASSYSRGMNTEAFF.

V and J are TRBV25-1 and TRBJ1-6; the D is unclear. V shed 8 bases and J shed 10 bases, with 15 bases lying between them. This CDR3 is built from 13 residues. Germline loops: CDR1 MGHDK, CDR2 SYGVNS. In DNA, the CDR3 is TGTGCCAGCCACGGGCGGGAAGGCTCACCCCTCCACTTT. Translation: CASHGREGSPLHF.

The V call is TRBV7-8, the J call TRBJ1-3, with D hard to call. Trimming cost V 0 bases and J 2 bases, with 17 bases left between them. The CDR3 totals 18 residues. From germline, CDR1 is SGHVS and CDR2 FQNEAQ. CDR3 protein: CASSLAANLLAAGNTIYF. CDR3 DNA: TGTGCCAGCAGCTTAGCGGCCAATCTCCTAGCTGCTGGAAACACCATATATTTT.

The chain is built from TRBV6-5 and TRBJ1-6; no clear D. The CDR3 contains 16 residues. The V and J ends lost 2 bases and 6 bases respectively, with 14 bases between them. The germline V gene has CDR1 MNHEY and CDR2 SVGAGI. The CDR3 is CASSYLPQAPNSPLHF. The CDR3 region has the DNA TGTGCCAGCAGTTACCTTCCCCAGGCTCCTAATTCACCCCTCCACTTT.

The chain couples TRBV19 to TRBJ2-2; 8 bases are shared with TRBD2. V trimming: 6 bases; J trimming: 2 bases; junction bases outside the gene matches: 8. Germline assignment: CDR1 LNHDA and CDR2 SQIVND (reference sequence). CDR3 length: 16 residues. CDR3 sequence (DNA): TGTGCCAGTAGGACCGGGACTAGGGGTAACACCGGGGAGCTGTTTTTT. It encodes CASRTGTRGNTGELFF. Drawing the rest from reference TRBV19 and TRBJ2-2, the complete variable domain is DGGITQSPKYLFRKEGQNVTLSCEQNLNHDAMYWYRQDPGQGLRLIYYSQIVNDFQKGDIAEGYSVSREKKESFPLTVTSAQKNPTAFYLCASRTGTRGNTGELFFGEGSRLTVL.

V gene TRBV2 combines with J gene TRBJ1-5; D might be TRBD1 (5 bases). This CDR3 comprises 14 residues. V was clipped by 6 bases and J by 4 bases, with 13 bases between them. Germline values: CDR1 SNHLY, CDR2 FYNNEI. The CDR3: CASREQGLNQPQHF. The CDR3 DNA reads as TGTGCCAGCAGGGAGCAGGGCTTGAATCAGCCCCAGCATTTT.

The chain carries TRBV7-9 and TRBJ2-1, with TRBD1 identical over 9 bases. Per germline, CDR1 SEHNR and CDR2 FQNEAQ (reference sequence). CDR3 length: 15 residues. Trimming cost V 4 bases and J 8 bases; bases outside gene matches: 9. The CDR3 sequence is CASSSRTGEEDEQFF. CDR3 nucleotides: TGTGCCAGCAGCTCTCGGACAGGGGAGGAGGATGAGCAGTTCTTC.

The rearrangement uses TRBV11-2 and TRBJ2-6, with a weak D call TRBD1 (6 bases). CDR1 and CDR2 (germline): SGHAT, FQNNGV. This CDR3 contains 18 residues. V was cut by 3 bases and J by 4 bases, with 19 bases left in between. The CDR3 region has the DNA TGTGCCAGCAGCTTCGGACAGACCATCTTAAGAGGGGCCAACGTCCTGACTTTC. It encodes CASSFGQTILRGANVLTF.

The rearrangement uses TRBV11-3 and TRBJ1-1; 7 bases fit TRBD1. The V gene's germline CDR1 is SGHNT and CDR2 YENEEA. The CDR3 spans 11 residues. The ends lost 5 bases at V and 10 bases at J; junction bases unmatched: 4. The CDR3 loop is CASSHGQVAFF. Written as DNA, the CDR3 is TGTGCCAGCAGCCACGGACAGGTAGCTTTCTTT. Full variable domain (rest looked up from reference TRBV11-3 and TRBJ1-1): EAGVVQSPRYKIIEKKQPVAFWCNPISGHNTLYWYLQNLGQGPELLIRYENEEAVDDSQLPKDRFSAERLKGVDSTLKIQPAELGDSAVYLCASSHGQVAFFGQGTRLTVV.

J is TRBJ2-1 and V is TRBV11-1; 7 bases are shared with TRBD1. Unmatched junction bases numbered 7, after V lost 5 bases and J lost 9 bases. The CDR3 totals 13 residues. Germline V CDR1 and CDR2: SGHAT, FQDESV (reference sequence). The CDR3: CASSPGPGGEQFF. The CDR3 nucleotides read TGTGCCAGCAGCCCCGGACCAGGGGGTGAGCAGTTCTTC.

The chain employs TRBV28 and TRBJ1-3, with TRBD1 as a possible D gene (6 bases). Deletions cut 2 bases from V and 2 bases from J, with 19 bases between. Germline V gives CDR1 MDHEN, CDR2 SYDVKM. The CDR3 has 18 residues. The DNA of the CDR3 is TGTGCCAGCAGTTTACCCCTCGGGGGGGGGCTAGCTGGAAACACCATATATTTT. This gives the protein CASSLPLGGGLAGNTIYF.

The rearrangement joins TRBV5-1 to TRBJ1-1; D remains ambiguous. The CDR3 totals 15 residues. The germline gives CDR1 SGHRS, CDR2 YFSETQ. The V end was cut by 0 bases, the J end by 3 bases, with 12 bases between. CDR3 residues: CASSLAGELHTEAFF. CDR3 coding DNA: TGCGCCAGCAGCTTGGCCGGGGAACTCCACACTGAAGCTTTCTTT.

The genes are TRBV6-1 and TRBJ2-7; 9 bases are shared with TRBD1. Germline lookup yields CDR1 MNHNS and CDR2 SASEGT. The V segment lost 4 bases and the J segment 5 bases; nucleotides outside the gene matches: 3. This CDR3 is 13 amino acids long. CDR3 bases: TGTGCCAGCAGTGCGGGACAGGGCAACGAGCAGTACTTC. It translates to CASSAGQGNEQYF.

The chain uses TRBV29-1 and TRBJ1-1; 10 bases match TRBD1. Trimming took 7 bases from V and 6 from J; bases not matched to a gene: 2. In germline, CDR1 is SQVTM, CDR2 ANQGSEA. This CDR3 spans 11 amino acids. The CDR3 region has the DNA TGCAGCGCGGACAGGGGGTCTGAAGCTTTCTTT. It encodes CSADRGSEAFF.

This chain connects TRBV28 to TRBJ1-1, with TRBD1 identical over 7 bases. V shed 7 bases, J shed 6 bases, and the junction held 5 bases outside the gene matches. CDR3 length equals 12 residues. CDR1 and CDR2 (germline): MDHEN, SYDVKM. CDR3 DNA: TGTGCCAGCACCCCGGGACAGCCTGAAGCTTTCTTT. Protein sequence: CASTPGQPEAFF.